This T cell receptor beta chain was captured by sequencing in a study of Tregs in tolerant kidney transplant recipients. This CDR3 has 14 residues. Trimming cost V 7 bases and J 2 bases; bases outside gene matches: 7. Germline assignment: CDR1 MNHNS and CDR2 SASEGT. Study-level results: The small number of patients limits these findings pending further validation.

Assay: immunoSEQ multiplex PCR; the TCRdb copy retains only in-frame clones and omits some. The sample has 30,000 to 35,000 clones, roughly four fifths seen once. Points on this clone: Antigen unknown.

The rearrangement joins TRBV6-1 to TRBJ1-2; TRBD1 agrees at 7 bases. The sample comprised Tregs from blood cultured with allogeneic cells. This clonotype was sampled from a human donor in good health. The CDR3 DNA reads TGTGCCAGCACCGATGGGACAGTAAACTATGGCTACACCTTC. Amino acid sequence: CASTDGTVNYGYTF.